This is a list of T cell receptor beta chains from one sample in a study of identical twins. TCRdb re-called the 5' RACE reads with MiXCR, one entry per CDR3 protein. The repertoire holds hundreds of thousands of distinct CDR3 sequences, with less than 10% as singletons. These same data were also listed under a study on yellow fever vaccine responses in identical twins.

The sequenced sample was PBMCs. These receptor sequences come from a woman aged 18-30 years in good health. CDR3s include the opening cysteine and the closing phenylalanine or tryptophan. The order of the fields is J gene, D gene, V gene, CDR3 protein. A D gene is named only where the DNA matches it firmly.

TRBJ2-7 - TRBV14 CASSQDAPVYF
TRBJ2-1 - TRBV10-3 CAISATDLGNEQFF
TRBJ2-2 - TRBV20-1 CSASGHRYTGELFF
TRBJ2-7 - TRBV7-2 CASSYAGFAYEQYF
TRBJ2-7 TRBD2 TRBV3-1 CASSQLTSAPREQYF
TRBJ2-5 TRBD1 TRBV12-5 CASGLGQGLETQYF
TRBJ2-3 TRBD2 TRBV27 CASSPVRLAGGADTQYF
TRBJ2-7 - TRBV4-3 CASSQDSRTPIYEQYF
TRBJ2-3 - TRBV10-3 CAIQDPFFKDTQYF
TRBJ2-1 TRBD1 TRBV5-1 CASSFGTGNNEQFF
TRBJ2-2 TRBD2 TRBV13 CASIPTRLADTGELFF
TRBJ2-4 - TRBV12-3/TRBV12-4 CASSYDSKNIQYF
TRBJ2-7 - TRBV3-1 CASSPKEASYEQYF
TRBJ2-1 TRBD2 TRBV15 CATSRRSMRLAGDNEQFF
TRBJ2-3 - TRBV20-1 CSARDPTADTQYF
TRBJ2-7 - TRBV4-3 CASSQDILSYEQYF
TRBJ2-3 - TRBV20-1 CSASGAGTPFPDTQYF
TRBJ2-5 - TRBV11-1 CASSPDLGRAEELVEETQYF
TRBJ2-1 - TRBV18 CASSPIIDSYNEQFF
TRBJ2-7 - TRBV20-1 CSTSEGLTVKQYF
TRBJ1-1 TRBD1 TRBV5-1 CASSPPTGVGAEAFF
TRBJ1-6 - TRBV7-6 CASSFSRDNSPLHF
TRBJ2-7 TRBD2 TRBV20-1 CSALRIAGAEQYF
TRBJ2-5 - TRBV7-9 CASSLGGVKETQYF
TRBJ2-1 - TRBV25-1 CASSGWNEQFF
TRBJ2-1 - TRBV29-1 CSVISPQGQFF
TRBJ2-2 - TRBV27 CASKGYTGELFF
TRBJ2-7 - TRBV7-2 CASSLVAQYEQYF
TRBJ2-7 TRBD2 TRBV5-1 CASSLTRGGGEQYF
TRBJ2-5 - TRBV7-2 CASSRHGQETQYF
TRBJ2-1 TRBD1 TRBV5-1 CASSLEQGTYNEQFF
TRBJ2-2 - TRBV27 CASSLSVLTGELFF
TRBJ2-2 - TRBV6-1 CASRAEGTGELFF
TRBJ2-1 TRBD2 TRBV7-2 CASSFSSGGNEQFF
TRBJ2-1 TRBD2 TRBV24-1 CATSDWRESSYNEQFF
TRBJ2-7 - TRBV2 CASREPEGVSYEQYF
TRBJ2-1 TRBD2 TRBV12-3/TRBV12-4 CASSPPLGGGNEQFF
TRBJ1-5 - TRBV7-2 CASSSTQGSQPQHF
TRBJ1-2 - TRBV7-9 CASSLEGRGTGYTF
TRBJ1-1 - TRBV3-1 CASSQDRAEAFF
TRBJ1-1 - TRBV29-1 CSVEEGRQNTEAFF
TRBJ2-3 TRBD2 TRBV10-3 CAISESGLQVKYF
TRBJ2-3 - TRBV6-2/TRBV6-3 CASSYSMQGADTQYF
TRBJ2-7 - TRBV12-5 CASGAGTASYEQYF
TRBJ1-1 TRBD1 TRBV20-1 CSARAQGMGAEAFF